The 17 T cell receptor beta chains below all came from one sample that was sequenced in a study of T cell changes during pregnancy in multiple sclerosis. TCRdb keeps only in-frame clones here, not all; method: immunoSEQ multiplex PCR. The table lists 70,000 to 95,000 clones, approximately 90% of them singletons. The source was CD4+ T cells from peripheral blood mononuclear cells, collected in the second trimester of pregnancy. Source of these receptors: a female donor with multiple sclerosis, enrolled in a pregnancy study.

J is TRBJ1-2 and V is TRBV5-4; 7 bases match TRBD1. With 5 bases clipped from V and 4 bases from J, the junction kept 5 bases outside the gene matches. Germline CDR1 SGHNT, CDR2 YYREEE (reference sequence). CDR3 length: 13 residues. CDR3 nucleotide sequence: TGTGCCAGCAGTCGGCAGGGGGTCTATGGCTACACCTTC. Translation gives CASSRQGVYGYTF.

The chain combines TRBV21-1 with TRBJ2-5; the D call of TRBD1 is as the table states it, not checked on the DNA. TRBV21-1 is marked as a pseudogene. This CDR3 spans 14 amino acids. This CDR3 is CASRSDRGQETQYF. The CDR3, as DNA: TGTGCCAGCCGCTCGGACAGGGGACAAGAGACCCAGTACTTC.

The chain joins TRBV7-8 to TRBJ2-7; 8 bases align to TRBD1. The CDR3 has 15 residues. The V gene's germline CDR1 is SGHVS and CDR2 FQNEAQ. V shed 5 bases, J shed 6 bases, and the junction held 12 bases outside the gene matches. The CDR3 DNA is TGTGCCAGCAGCAGAGGGCAGGGGGCTACCGCCGAGCAGTACTTC. This gives the protein CASSRGQGATAEQYF.

The chain recombines TRBV9 with TRBJ1-4, with D unclear. Trimming cost V 0 bases and J 7 bases, with 10 bases left between them. This CDR3 is built from 14 residues. Germline CDR1 SGDLS, CDR2 YYNGEE. CDR3 DNA: TGTGCCAGCAGCGTAGCTTTGTATCCTGAAAAACTGTTTTTT. Translated: CASSVALYPEKLFF. The entire variable domain, with the rest obtained from reference TRBV9 and TRBJ1-4, is as follows: DSGVTQTPKHLITATGQRVTLRCSPRSGDLSVYWYQQSLDQGLQFLIQYYNGEERAKGNILERFSAQQFPDLHSELNLSSLELGDSALYFCASSVALYPEKLFFGSGTQLSVL.

The chain couples TRBV19 to TRBJ2-5, with D perhaps TRBD2 (5 bases). Trimming left V 8 bases short and J 5 bases short, with 18 bases between. The V gene's germline CDR1 is LNHDA and CDR2 SQIVND (reference sequence). The CDR3 spans 14 residues. In DNA, the CDR3 is TGTGCCAGTCGTGAGTACGAGCGCGGGGAGACCCAGTACTTC. It codes for CASREYERGETQYF.

The V and J genes are TRBV7-9 and TRBJ2-7; weak D call: TRBD2 (5 bases). This CDR3 has 13 amino acids. Trimming pared 6 bases from V and 2 bases from J, leaving 11 bases between. Germline values: CDR1 SEHNR, CDR2 FQNEAQ (reference sequence). This chain's CDR3 is CASRRVGTYEQYF. The CDR3 DNA reads TGTGCCAGCAGGAGGGTGGGGACCTACGAGCAGTACTTC. Supplemented by reference TRBV7-9 and TRBJ2-7, the full variable domain reads DTGVSQNPRHKITKRGQNVTFRCDPISEHNRLYWYRQTLGQGPEFLTYFQNEAQLEKSRLLSDRFSAERPKGSFSTLEIQRTEQGDSAMYLCASRRVGTYEQYFGPGTRLTVT.

J is TRBJ1-2 and V is TRBV28; TRBD1 agrees at 7 bases. CDR3 length: 14 amino acids. CDR1 is MDHEN and CDR2 is SYDVKM in the germline V gene. Trimming took 5 bases from V and 3 from J; bases not matched to a gene: 6. DNA of the CDR3: TGTGCCAGCAGTCTCGGGACAGTCGACTATGGCTACACCTTC. It translates to CASSLGTVDYGYTF.

The rearrangement joins TRBV7-2 to TRBJ2-1; D might be TRBD1 (6 bases). From germline, CDR1 is SGHTA and CDR2 FQGNSA. The length of the CDR3 is 14 residues. V was cut by 5 bases and J by 7 bases, with 15 bases left in between. The DNA for the CDR3 is TGTGCCAGCAGCCGAAAGAACAGGGATAATGAGCAGTTCTTC. Translating it yields CASSRKNRDNEQFF.

This sequence joins TRBV7-3 and TRBJ2-7; D might be TRBD2 (6 bases). V was clipped by 8 bases and J by 7 bases, with 15 bases between them. The CDR3 has 12 residues. Germline lookup yields CDR1 SGHTA and CDR2 FQGTGA. In DNA, the CDR3 is TGTGCCAGCGGGACTGGGGTGGAGGAGCAGTACTTC. Translation: CASGTGVEEQYF. The full variable domain, in which reference TRBV7-3 and TRBJ2-7 provide the parts outside the CDR3, is GAGVSQTPSNKVTEKGKYVELRCDPISGHTALYWYRQSLGQGPEFLIYFQGTGAADDSGLPNDRFFAVRPEGSVSTLKIQRTERGDSAVYLCASGTGVEEQYFGPGTRLTVT.

V is TRBV27 and J is TRBJ2-5; D is unclear. V was shortened by 5 bases and J by 5 bases, with 9 bases between the two germline ends. This CDR3 region has 12 residues. In germline, CDR1 is MNHEY, CDR2 SMNVEV (reference sequence). CDR3 coding DNA: TGTGCCAGCAGTGCCCACGGTGAGACCCAGTACTTC. Protein product: CASSAHGETQYF.

J is TRBJ1-1 and V is TRBV27; D uncertain. The germline V gene encodes CDR1 MNHEY and CDR2 SMNVEV (reference sequence). The CDR3 spans 14 residues. The V end was cut by 1 base, the J end by 3 bases, with 9 bases between. CDR3 bases: TGTGCCAGCAGTTTATGGCAGTTGGACACTGAAGCTTTCTTT. It specifies CASSLWQLDTEAFF.

This chain links TRBV18 with TRBJ2-7, with TRBD1 identical over 7 bases. The CDR3 runs to 14 residues. V gave up 3 bases and J gave up 2 bases; unmatched junction bases: 4. Germline V gene lookup returns CDR1 KGHSH and CDR2 LQKENI. Here the CDR3 DNA reads TGTGCCAGCTCACCTCCTGGACAGGCCTACGAGCAGTACTTC. Translating gives CASSPPGQAYEQYF.

V and J are TRBV7-6 and TRBJ1-4, with D perhaps matching TRBD1 (5 bases). Between the trimmed V and J ends, which lost 2 bases and 7 bases, there was a span of 11 bases. The CDR3 loop spans 14 amino acids. CDR1 is SGHVS and CDR2 is FNYEAQ in the germline V gene. CDR3 coding DNA: TGTGCCAGCAGCTTAAAGTTAAGGGGTGAAAAACTGTTTTTT. This encodes CASSLKLRGEKLFF.

The chain is built from TRBV18 and TRBJ2-5; 7 bases map to TRBD2. The germline gives CDR1 KGHSH, CDR2 LQKENI. V was pared by 6 bases and J by 5 bases, with 6 bases of the junction left unmatched. The CDR3 totals 13 residues. The CDR3 DNA reads as TGTGCCAGCTCCCCCCTCGGGGGGGAGACCCAGTACTTC. Translation gives CASSPLGGETQYF.

In DNA, the CDR3 is TGTGCCAGCAGCCCGCGGACAGACCTAATCTATGGCTACACCTTC. Its protein product is CASSPRTDLIYGYTF. The genes are TRBV13 and TRBJ1-2; possible D gene TRBD1, 6 bases. Trimming took off 5 bases at V and 4 bases at J, with 17 bases between the two ends. The V gene's germline CDR1 is PRHDT and CDR2 FYEKMQ (reference sequence). The CDR3 length is 15 residues.

J is TRBJ2-5 and V is TRBV5-1; D unresolved. Germline loops: CDR1 SGHRS, CDR2 YFSETQ. The germline V and J ends were trimmed by 0 bases and 0 bases, with 9 bases remaining between them. This CDR3 comprises 15 residues. CDR3 DNA sequence: TGCGCCAGCAGCTTGGGAACTCTTAACCAAGAGACCCAGTACTTC. Protein: CASSLGTLNQETQYF. The full variable domain, completed using reference TRBV5-1 and TRBJ2-5, is KAGVTQTPRYLIKTRGQQVTLSCSPISGHRSVSWYQQTPGQGLQFLFEYFSETQRNKGNFPGRFSGRQFSNSRSEMNVSTLELGDSALYLCASSLGTLNQETQYFGPGTRLLVL.

V usage is TRBV5-6 and J usage is TRBJ1-2, with D tentatively TRBD1 (6 bases). This CDR3 contains 17 residues. Trimming took off 4 bases at V and 2 bases at J, with 21 bases between the two ends. Germline CDR1 reads SGHDT; CDR2 reads YYEEEE. DNA of the CDR3: TGTGCCAGCAGCCTGATCGACAGGAGACAACTCAACTATGGCTACACCTTC. Its protein product is CASSLIDRRQLNYGYTF.